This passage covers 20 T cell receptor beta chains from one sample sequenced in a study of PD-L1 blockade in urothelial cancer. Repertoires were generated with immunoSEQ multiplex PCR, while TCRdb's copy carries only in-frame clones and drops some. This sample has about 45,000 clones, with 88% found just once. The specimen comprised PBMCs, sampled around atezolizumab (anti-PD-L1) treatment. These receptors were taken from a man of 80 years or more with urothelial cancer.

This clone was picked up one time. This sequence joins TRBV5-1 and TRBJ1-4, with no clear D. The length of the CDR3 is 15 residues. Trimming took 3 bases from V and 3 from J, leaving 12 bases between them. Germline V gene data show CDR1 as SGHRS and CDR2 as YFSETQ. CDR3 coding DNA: TGCGCCAGCAGCTGGGTTGAGGGCCCTAATGAAAAACTGTTTTTT. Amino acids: CASSWVEGPNEKLFF.

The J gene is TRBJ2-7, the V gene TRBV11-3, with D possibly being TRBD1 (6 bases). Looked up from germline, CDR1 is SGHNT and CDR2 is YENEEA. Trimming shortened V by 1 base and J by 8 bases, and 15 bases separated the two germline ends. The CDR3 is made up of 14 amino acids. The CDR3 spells CASSLGGQTGKQYF. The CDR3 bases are TGTGCCAGCAGCTTAGGGGGGCAGACTGGAAAGCAGTACTTC.

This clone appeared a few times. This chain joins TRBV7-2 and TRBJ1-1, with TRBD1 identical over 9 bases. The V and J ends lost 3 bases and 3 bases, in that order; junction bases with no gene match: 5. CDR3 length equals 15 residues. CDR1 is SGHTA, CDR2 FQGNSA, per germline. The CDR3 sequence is CASSFNRGQYTEAFF. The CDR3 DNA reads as TGTGCCAGCAGCTTCAACAGGGGGCAGTACACTGAAGCTTTCTTT.

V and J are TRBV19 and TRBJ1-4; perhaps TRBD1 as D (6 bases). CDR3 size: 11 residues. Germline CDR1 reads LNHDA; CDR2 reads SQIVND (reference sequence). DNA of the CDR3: TGTGTCACAGGGAATTATGAAAAACTGTTTTTT. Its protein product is CVTGNYEKLFF.

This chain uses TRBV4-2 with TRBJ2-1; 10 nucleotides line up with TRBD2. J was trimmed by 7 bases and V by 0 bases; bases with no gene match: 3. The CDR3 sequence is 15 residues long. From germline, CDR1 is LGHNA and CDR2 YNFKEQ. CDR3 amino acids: CASSQDGTSANEQFF. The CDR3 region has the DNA TGTGCCAGCAGCCAAGATGGGACTAGCGCAAATGAGCAGTTCTTC.

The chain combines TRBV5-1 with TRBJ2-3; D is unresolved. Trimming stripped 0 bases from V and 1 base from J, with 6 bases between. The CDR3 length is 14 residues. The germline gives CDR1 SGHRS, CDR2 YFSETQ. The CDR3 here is CASSLGGGTDTQYF. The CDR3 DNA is TGCGCCAGCAGCTTGGGAGGTGGCACAGATACGCAGTATTTT.

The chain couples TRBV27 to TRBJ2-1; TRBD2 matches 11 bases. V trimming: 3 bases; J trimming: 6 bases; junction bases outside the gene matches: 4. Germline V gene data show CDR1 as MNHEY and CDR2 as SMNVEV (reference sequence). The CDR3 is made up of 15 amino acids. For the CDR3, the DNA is TGTGCCAGCAGTTTTGGAACTAGCGGGAGCAATGAGCAGTTCTTC. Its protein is CASSFGTSGSNEQFF.

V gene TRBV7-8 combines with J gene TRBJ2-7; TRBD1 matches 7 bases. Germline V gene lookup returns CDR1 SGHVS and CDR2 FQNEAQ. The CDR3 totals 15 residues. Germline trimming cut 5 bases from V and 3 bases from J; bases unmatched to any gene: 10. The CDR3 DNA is TGTGCCAGCAGCCAGGGGGTGCTAGGCAGCTACGAGCAGTACTTC. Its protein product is CASSQGVLGSYEQYF. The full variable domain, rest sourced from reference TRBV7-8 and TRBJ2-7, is GAGVSQSPRYKVAKRGQDVALRCDPISGHVSLFWYQQALGQGPEFLTYFQNEAQLDKSGLPSDRFFAERPEGSVSTLKIQRTQQEDSAVYLCASSQGVLGSYEQYFGPGTRLTVT.

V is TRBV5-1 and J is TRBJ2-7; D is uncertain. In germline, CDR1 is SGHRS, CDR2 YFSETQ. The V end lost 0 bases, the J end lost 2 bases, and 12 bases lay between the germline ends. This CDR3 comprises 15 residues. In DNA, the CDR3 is TGCGCCAGCAGCTTGGCCGTGGTCAGTACCTACGAGCAGTACTTC. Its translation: CASSLAVVSTYEQYF.

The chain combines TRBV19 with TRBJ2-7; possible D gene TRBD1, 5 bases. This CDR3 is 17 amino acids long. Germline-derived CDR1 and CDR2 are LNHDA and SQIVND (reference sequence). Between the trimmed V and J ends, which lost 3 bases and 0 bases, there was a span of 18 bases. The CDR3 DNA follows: TGTGCCAGTAGTATTGGTGGGGCCGACTCACCCTCCTACGAGCAGTACTTC. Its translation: CASSIGGADSPSYEQYF.

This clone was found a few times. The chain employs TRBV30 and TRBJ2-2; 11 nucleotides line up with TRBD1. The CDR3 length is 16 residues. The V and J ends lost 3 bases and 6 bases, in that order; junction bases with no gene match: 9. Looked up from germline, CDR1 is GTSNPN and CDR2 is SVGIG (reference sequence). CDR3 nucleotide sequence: TGTGCCTGGAGGGAAAAGGGACAGGGGGGGGCCGGGGAGCTGTTTTTT. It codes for CAWREKGQGGAGELFF.

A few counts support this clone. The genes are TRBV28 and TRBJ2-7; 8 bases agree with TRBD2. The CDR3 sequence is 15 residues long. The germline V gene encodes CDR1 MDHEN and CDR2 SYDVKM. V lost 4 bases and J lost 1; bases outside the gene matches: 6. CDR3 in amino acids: CASSSPGGGSYEQYF. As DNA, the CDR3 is TGTGCCAGCAGTTCCCCGGGAGGGGGGTCCTACGAGCAGTACTTC.

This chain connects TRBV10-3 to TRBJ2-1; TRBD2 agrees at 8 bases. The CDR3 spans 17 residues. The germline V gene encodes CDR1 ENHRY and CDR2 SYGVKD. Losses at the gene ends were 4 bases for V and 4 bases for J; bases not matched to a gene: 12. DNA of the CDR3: TGTGCCATCAGTGCGCACCTGACTAGCGCTACTTACAATGAGCAGTTCTTC. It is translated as CAISAHLTSATYNEQFF.

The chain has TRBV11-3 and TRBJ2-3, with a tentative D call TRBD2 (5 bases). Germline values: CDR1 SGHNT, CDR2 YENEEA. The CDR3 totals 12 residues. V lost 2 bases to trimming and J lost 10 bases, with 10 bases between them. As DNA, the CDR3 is TGTGCCAGCAGCTTAAGGAACGGGGCGCAGTATTTT. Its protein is CASSLRNGAQYF.

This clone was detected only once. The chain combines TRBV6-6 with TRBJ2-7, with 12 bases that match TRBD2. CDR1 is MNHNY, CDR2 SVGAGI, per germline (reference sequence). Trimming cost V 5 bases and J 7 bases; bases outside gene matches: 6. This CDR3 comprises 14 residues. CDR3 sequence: CASSQLAGGLEQYF. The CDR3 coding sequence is TGTGCCAGCAGTCAACTAGCGGGAGGTTTGGAGCAGTACTTC.

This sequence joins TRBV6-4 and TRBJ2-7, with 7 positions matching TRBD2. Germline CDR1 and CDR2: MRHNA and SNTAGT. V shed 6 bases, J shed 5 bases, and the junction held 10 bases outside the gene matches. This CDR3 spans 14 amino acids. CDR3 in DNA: TGTGCCAGCAGGACTAGCTCCATTCGCCACGAGCAGTACTTC. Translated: CASRTSSIRHEQYF.

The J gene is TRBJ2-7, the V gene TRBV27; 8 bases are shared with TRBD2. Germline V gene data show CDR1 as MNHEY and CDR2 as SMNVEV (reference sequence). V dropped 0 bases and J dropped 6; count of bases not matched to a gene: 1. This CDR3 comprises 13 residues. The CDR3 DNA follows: TGTGCCAGCAGTTTATCGCGGGGGGCCGAGCAGTACTTC. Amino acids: CASSLSRGAEQYF.

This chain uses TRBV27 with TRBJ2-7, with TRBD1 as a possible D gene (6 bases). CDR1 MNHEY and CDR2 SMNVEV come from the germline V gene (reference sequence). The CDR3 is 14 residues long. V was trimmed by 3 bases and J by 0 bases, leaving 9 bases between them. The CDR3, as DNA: TGTGCCAGCAGTTTGGACAGATCCTCCTACGAGCAGTACTTC. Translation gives CASSLDRSSYEQYF.

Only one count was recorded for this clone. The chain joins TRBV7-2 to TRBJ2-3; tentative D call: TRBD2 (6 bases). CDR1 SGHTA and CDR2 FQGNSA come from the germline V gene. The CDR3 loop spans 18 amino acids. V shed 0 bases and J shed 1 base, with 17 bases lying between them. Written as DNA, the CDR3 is TGTGCCAGCAGCTTAGCGGGGACGAAAAAGCGGGGCACAGATACGCAGTATTTT. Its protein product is CASSLAGTKKRGTDTQYF.

In DNA, the CDR3 is TGTGCCAGCAGCTGGGGCGGGAGCTCCTACGAGCAGTACTTC. Its protein is CASSWGGSSYEQYF. V usage is TRBV7-2 and J usage is TRBJ2-7; 7 bases agree with TRBD2. Per germline, CDR1 SGHTA and CDR2 FQGNSA. V trimming: 4 bases; J trimming: 0 bases; junction bases outside the gene matches: 3. CDR3 length equals 14 residues.